This entry features one T cell receptor (beta chain) sequence. The antigen remains undetermined. The data belong to a study of CD8+ T cells in alopecia areata. Study details: Percentage of affected scalp area was the basis on which treated patients' severity was scored.

General study findings and limits: Clarity of TCR sharing across patients fell short of that in mice, possibly HLA-related.

Following RNA extraction, reverse transcription yielded cDNA that acted as the sequencing template. Assay: immunoSEQ multiplex PCR; the TCRdb copy retains only in-frame clones and omits some. Found here are a few hundred thousand clones, around three fifths of them singletons; the top ten hold roughly 0.88%. Stated treatment: oral pan-JAK inhibitor, 5-10 mg twice daily. Specimens obtained from alopecia areata patients comprised lesional scalp punch biopsies and peripheral blood. Per germline, CDR1 GTSNPN and CDR2 SVGIG (reference sequence). Trimming took 2 bases from V and 2 from J, leaving 13 bases between them. The CDR3 has 15 amino acids.

Material: CD4+ T cells sorted from blood, obtained at approximately week 52, from a patient treated with tofacitinib. The genes are TRBV30 and TRBJ1-5; D perhaps matches TRBD1 (5 bases). The receptor was derived from a human donor with alopecia areata. The CDR3 spells CAWSRRGVRNQPQHF. CDR3 bases: TGTGCCTGGAGTAGGAGAGGGGTGCGCAATCAGCCCCAGCATTTT.